Reported below is one T cell receptor beta chain. The target antigen is unknown. In the PCR, 60 Vbeta and 13 Jbeta primers were used. Using immunoSEQ multiplex PCR, the repertoire was profiled, and TCRdb retains in-frame clones only, with some absent. The data contain approximately 130,000 clones, around four fifths of them singletons. These data come from a study of cytomegalovirus exposure and HLA in healthy donors. V was cut by 0 bases and J by 0 bases, with 8 bases left in between. In germline, CDR1 is WNHNN, CDR2 SYGVQD (reference sequence). This CDR3 is 15 amino acids long. General study findings and limits: The authors considered a cluster of highly shared sequence variants likely to be a sequencing artifact. Accurate prediction of HLA-A and HLA-B alleles (for most subjects) was reportedly achieved from TCR beta sequences. In a later analysis, TCR beta V- and J-gene trimming was associated with a missense DCLRE1C variant.

This rearrangement joins TRBV10-1 to TRBJ1-1; D unclear. Sequencing was done on a sample of PBMCs. This TCR derives from a woman aged 40 to 50 in good health and CMV-seropositive. CDR3 region: CASSESAGVNTEAFF. DNA of the CDR3: TGCGCCAGCAGTGAGTCGGCCGGGGTGAACACTGAAGCTTTCTTT.